This TCR beta chain is drawn from a study of T cell responses to AZD1222 COVID-19 vaccine. This clone occurred once. Its antigen is unidentified. This table comes from immunoSEQ multiplex PCR, and its TCRdb copy is limited to in-frame clones, with some not included. The sample comprises 150,000 or so clones, around nine tenths of which are singletons, and 1.4% rests with the top ten. Notes on the study in general: Spike-specific TCR depth and breadth grew after two AZD1222 doses. White British donors predominated, females outnumbered males, and clonal diversity was possibly underestimated. All repertoire sampling was performed exclusively after the peak T cell response. Reportedly, nearly half the spike-specific TCRs target unmutated variant regions.

The receptor was derived from an adult in good health. Sequencing used peripheral blood, obtained on day 0 of AZD1222 vaccination.

CDR3 sequence reads: CASLANGRGRDTQYF. The CDR3 bases are TGCGCCAGCCTGGCTAACGGGAGGGGGAGGGATACGCAGTATTTT. The chain is built from TRBV10-1 and TRBJ2-3, with 8 nucleotides matching TRBD2. V lost 8 bases and J lost 6; bases outside the gene matches: 13. The CDR3 runs 15 residues. Per the germline V gene, CDR1 is WNHNN and CDR2 is SYGVQD (reference sequence).